This is a list of T cell receptor beta chains from one sample in a study of PD-L1 blockade in urothelial cancer. Clones were read by immunoSEQ multiplex PCR, and TCRdb kept only the in-frame ones, dropping some. The sample includes 32,000 or so clones, over 70% of them seen just once. The sample was PBMCs, taken around atezolizumab (anti-PD-L1) treatment. The receptor set was obtained from a man aged 55 to 69 with urothelial cancer. Each CDR3 is given with its conserved first and last residue. D genes are given only for firm matches. Size tells how often a clone was seen (once, few, many) or the class of an expanded clone, and some rows leave it out.

d_gene	abundance	j_gene	v_gene	CDR3aa	CDR3nt
TRBD1	.	TRBJ1-2	TRBV30	CAWSVYEGTGRGYGYTF	TGTGCCTGGAGTGTATATGAAGGGACAGGGAGGGGTTATGGCTACACCTTC
.	.	TRBJ2-5	TRBV6-6	CASSTQTNQETQYF	TGTGCCAGCAGTACGCAGACAAATCAAGAGACCCAGTACTTC
.	.	TRBJ1-1	TRBV5-5	CASSSAGGNMNTEAFF	TGTGCCAGCAGCTCGGCGGGGGGGAATATGAACACTGAAGCTTTCTTT
.	.	TRBJ2-7	TRBV4-3	CASSQYISYEQYF	TGCGCCAGCAGCCAATATATATCCTACGAACAGTACTTC
TRBD2	.	TRBJ2-7	TRBV6-5	CASRTSGSSSYEQYF	TGTGCCAGCAGGACTAGCGGATCCAGCTCCTACGAGCAGTACTTC
.	.	TRBJ1-1	TRBV18	CASSPPRQQNTEAFF	TGTGCCAGCTCACCCCCCAGACAGCAGAACACTGAAGCTTTCTTT
TRBD2	.	TRBJ2-7	TRBV9	CASSVAASGRTEQYF	TGTGCCAGCAGCGTAGCGGCTAGCGGGAGGACCGAGCAGTACTTC
TRBD1	.	TRBJ1-2	TRBV6-6	CASSYQGQGHGYTF	TGTGCCAGCAGTTACCAGGGACAGGGCCATGGCTACACCTTC
TRBD1	.	TRBJ1-2	TRBV5-4	CASSRMQGVGYGYTF	TGTGCCAGCAGCCGAATGCAGGGGGTCGGCTATGGCTACACCTTC
.	.	TRBJ2-1	TRBV29-1	CSHWDWRDRYNEQFF	TGCAGCCACTGGGATTGGCGGGATCGGTATAATGAGCAGTTCTTC
.	few	TRBJ1-1	TRBV4-1	CASSPAAGWNTEAFF	TGCGCCAGCAGCCCCGCTGCGGGGTGGAACACTGAAGCTTTCTTT
TRBD1	.	TRBJ2-7	TRBV10-1	CASRTGTGDREQYF	TGCGCCAGCAGAACCGGGACAGGGGACAGGGAGCAGTACTTC
.	.	TRBJ2-7	TRBV6-5	CASSRTNFYEQYF	TGTGCCAGCAGTAGGACAAACTTCTACGAGCAGTACTTC
TRBD2	.	TRBJ2-1	TRBV29-1	CSVVGGGRSYNEQFF	TGCAGCGTTGTGGGTGGCGGGAGGTCCTACAATGAGCAGTTCTTC
.	.	TRBJ1-3	TRBV7-9	CAAKSGAGNTIYF	TGTGCCGCAAAATCAGGGGCGGGCAACACCATATATTTT
TRBD2	few	TRBJ2-7	TRBV14	CASSQGGTSGRALGSYEQYF	TGTGCCAGCAGCCAAGGTGGGACTAGCGGGAGGGCCCTCGGGTCCTACGAGCAGTACTTC
.	.	TRBJ1-2	TRBV7-2	CASTLVMQGGYGYTF	TGTGCCAGCACCCTAGTCATGCAGGGAGGGTATGGCTACACCTTC
TRBD1	.	TRBJ2-2	TRBV5-4	CASSSPGQGDAGELFF	TGTGCCAGCAGCTCCCCGGGACAGGGGGACGCCGGGGAGCTGTTTTTT
TRBD1	.	TRBJ1-2	TRBV6-1	CASSELRGVRGYTF	TGTGCCAGCAGTGAACTCAGGGGGGTACGAGGCTACACCTTC
TRBD1	.	TRBJ2-1	TRBV5-1	CASSIQGARNEQFF	TGCGCCAGCAGCATTCAGGGGGCTCGGAATGAGCAGTTCTTC
.	.	TRBJ2-7	TRBV19	CASSIVWGPRSYEQYF	TGTGCCAGTAGTATAGTCTGGGGGCCTAGAAGCTACGAGCAGTACTTC
.	.	TRBJ1-6	TRBV7-2	CASSLHGADSSYNSPLHF	TGTGCCAGCAGCCTTCATGGAGCAGACAGCTCCTATAATTCACCCCTCCACTTT
TRBD1	.	TRBJ2-5	TRBV5-8	CASSLGQGRKTQYF	TGTGCCAGCAGCTTGGGACAGGGGAGAAAGACCCAGTACTTC
.	.	TRBJ1-1	TRBV10-1	CASSVAPNTEAFF	TGCGCCAGCAGTGTAGCTCCGAACACTGAAGCTTTCTTT
.	.	TRBJ1-1	TRBV5-6	CASSWGLNTEAFF	TGTGCCAGCAGCTGGGGGCTGAACACTGAAGCTTTCTTT
TRBD1	.	TRBJ2-2	TRBV7-2	CASSRDRVDTGELFF	TGTGCCAGCAGCCGGGACAGGGTGGACACCGGGGAGCTGTTTTTT
.	.	TRBJ2-7	TRBV19	CASSIVTGTYEQYF	TGTGCCAGTAGTATAGTAACAGGTACCTACGAGCAGTACTTC
TRBD1	.	TRBJ2-2	TRBV11-2	CASSPLPQGANTGELFF	TGTGCCAGCAGCCCGCTCCCCCAGGGGGCAAACACCGGGGAGCTGTTTTTT
.	.	TRBJ1-2	TRBV28	CASSLVESGYTF	TGTGCCAGCAGTTTAGTGGAGTCGGGCTACACCTTC
.	.	TRBJ1-1	TRBV5-1	CASSLDRPNTEAFF	TGCGCCAGCAGCCTGGACAGACCGAACACTGAAGCTTTCTTT
TRBD1	.	TRBJ2-4	TRBV7-9	CASSSRQGGNIQYF	TGTGCCAGCAGCTCCCGACAGGGGGGAAACATTCAGTACTTC
.	.	TRBJ1-1	TRBV29-1	CSAGWGLGNTEAFF	TGCAGCGCTGGGTGGGGGCTTGGGAACACTGAAGCTTTCTTT
.	.	TRBJ2-3	TRBV5-1	CASSLFAATDTQYF	TGCGCCAGCAGCTTGTTTGCGGCCACAGATACGCAGTATTTT
TRBD1	.	TRBJ2-2	TRBV19	CASSTDRGRGELFF	TGTGCCAGTAGCACGGACAGGGGGCGCGGGGAGCTGTTTTTT
.	.	TRBJ2-4	TRBV7-2	CASSLGAAKNIQYF	TGTGCCAGCAGCTTAGGGGCGGCCAAAAACATTCAGTACTTC
.	.	TRBJ2-1	TRBV5-1	CASSLIRNDNEQFF	TGCGCCAGCAGCTTGATCAGGAACGACAATGAGCAGTTCTTC
TRBD1	.	TRBJ1-5	TRBV5-1	CASSATGIGNQPQHF	TGCGCCAGCAGCGCGACAGGGATTGGGAATCAGCCCCAGCATTTT
.	.	TRBJ2-1	TRBV28	CASSYTGTYNEQFF	TGTGCCAGCAGTTACACAGGGACCTACAATGAGCAGTTCTTC
.	few	TRBJ1-5	TRBV15	CATSTDYRSNQPQHF	TGTGCCACCAGCACGGACTATCGTAGCAATCAGCCCCAGCATTTT
TRBD1	.	TRBJ1-3	TRBV2	CASSRRGQDSGNTIYF	TGTGCCAGCAGTCGGAGAGGACAGGACTCTGGAAACACCATATATTTT
TRBD1	.	TRBJ2-1	TRBV5-1	CASSYTGAPNNEQFF	TGCGCCAGCAGCTATACAGGGGCCCCAAACAATGAGCAGTTCTTC
TRBD1	once	TRBJ1-2	TRBV18	CASSLPGTGGNYGYTF	TGTGCCAGCTCACTCCCCGGGACAGGGGGCAACTATGGCTACACCTTC
.	.	TRBJ2-1	TRBV11-2	CASSLGGGQAEQFF	TGTGCCAGCAGCTTAGGGGGGGGGCAAGCCGAGCAGTTCTTC
TRBD2	.	TRBJ2-5	TRBV11-2	CASSTGLAEKGETQYF	TGTGCCAGCAGCACCGGACTAGCGGAGAAGGGGGAGACCCAGTACTTC
TRBD1	.	TRBJ1-3	TRBV18	CASSRGTATSGNTIYF	TGTGCCAGCTCACGCGGGACAGCCACCTCTGGAAACACCATATATTTT
.	.	TRBJ2-3	TRBV7-8	CASSALPHEATDTQYF	TGTGCCAGCAGCGCGCTACCTCACGAAGCCACAGATACGCAGTATTTT
TRBD2	.	TRBJ2-2	TRBV7-3	CASSLSLAGGYTGELFF	TGTGCCAGCAGCTTAAGCCTAGCGGGAGGCTACACCGGGGAGCTGTTTTTT
.	.	TRBJ1-2	TRBV20-1	CSATENYGYTF	TGCAGTGCCACAGAAAACTATGGCTACACCTTC
.	.	TRBJ2-3	TRBV5-4	CASSLAESRTDTQYF	TGTGCCAGCAGCTTAGCGGAGTCTCGCACAGATACGCAGTATTTT
TRBD2	once	TRBJ2-1	TRBV27	CASSLSGLAGEQSYNEQFF	TGTGCCAGCAGTTTGTCCGGACTAGCGGGGGAACAATCGTACAATGAGCAGTTCTTC
TRBD1	.	TRBJ2-6	TRBV5-4	CASRPGQGENSANVLTF	TGTGCCAGCAGACCGGGACAGGGTGAAAACTCGGCCAACGTCCTGACTTTC
TRBD1	.	TRBJ2-7	TRBV5-1	CASSLGQGSSSYEQYF	TGCGCCAGCAGCTTGGGACAGGGGTCGAGCTCCTACGAGCAGTACTTC
TRBD2	few	TRBJ2-7	TRBV9	CASSTGASGDYEQYF	TGTGCCAGCAGCACAGGGGCTAGCGGGGATTACGAGCAGTACTTC
TRBD2	.	TRBJ2-3	TRBV7-8	CASSLVFGLAGDTDTQYF	TGTGCCAGCAGCTTAGTATTTGGACTAGCGGGAGACACAGATACGCAGTATTTT
TRBD1	.	TRBJ1-6	TRBV5-1	CASSPLDRDYNSPLHF	TGCGCCAGCAGCCCACTGGACAGGGACTATAATTCACCCCTCCACTTT